The rows below give T cell receptor beta chains drawn from one sample of a study of T-cell memory formation after mild COVID-19. TCRdb re-analysed the 5' RACE reads in MiXCR, keeping a single row per CDR3 protein. The table shows about 390,000 distinct CDR3 sequences, with under 25% occurring only once. Input material: PBMCs or a T cell subset sorted from them (not recorded which). These receptors were obtained from an adult woman who had mild COVID-19 (a few samples of this study predate the infection). Cell type and time point are not known. Both conserved end residues are part of each CDR3. D genes are given only for firm matches. Clone size is stated in some rows and not others, as once, few, many or a class when expanded.

V gene	D gene	clone size	J gene	CDR3 length	CDR3 DNA	CDR3 protein
TRBV10-3	TRBD1	.	TRBJ2-7	15	TGTGCCATCAGACCCGGGACAGGGGGCTCCTACGAGCAGTACTTC	CAIRPGTGGSYEQYF
TRBV24-1	TRBD1	many	TRBJ2-2	19	TGTGCCACCAGTGACCCCGCCGGGACAGTCAGGTTTGGCACCGGGGAGCTGTTTTTT	CATSDPAGTVRFGTGELFF
TRBV19	TRBD1	.	TRBJ1-5	16	TGTGCCAGTAGTGGGGGACAGGTGAAGAGCAATCAGCCCCAGCATTTT	CASSGGQVKSNQPQHF
TRBV10-3	.	.	TRBJ2-7	13	TGTGCCACCTGTAGGACAGACTCCTACGAGCAGTACTTC	CATCRTDSYEQYF
TRBV18	.	many	TRBJ2-7	13	TGTGCCAGCAGCCCGCCAGGTTCCTACGAGCAGTACTTC	CASSPPGSYEQYF
TRBV9	TRBD2	.	TRBJ2-1	16	TGTGCCAGCAGCGTACCGGGACTAGCGGGAGGGAATGAGCAGTTCTTC	CASSVPGLAGGNEQFF
TRBV20-1	TRBD1	few	TRBJ1-2	14	TGCAGTGCTTCTCCAGGGGGAGCTAACTATGGCTACACCTTC	CSASPGGANYGYTF
TRBV9	TRBD1	few	TRBJ1-3	15	TGTGCCAGCTCTCAGGGGGGCAGCTCTGGAAACACCATATATTTT	CASSQGGSSGNTIYF
TRBV4-3	.	few	TRBJ2-2	17	TGCGCCAGCAGCCAACGGCCTTTAGCGGATGATACCGGGGAGCTGTTTTTT	CASSQRPLADDTGELFF
TRBV19	TRBD1	few	TRBJ1-2	14	TGTGCCAGTAGTAAGTGGGACAGGGGGAATGGCTACACCTTC	CASSKWDRGNGYTF
TRBV2	TRBD1	.	TRBJ2-7	15	TGTGCCAGCAGTTTTAGGAACAGGGGTTTCCACGAGCAGTACTTC	CASSFRNRGFHEQYF
TRBV20-1	TRBD2	.	TRBJ2-1	15	TGCAGTGCCAGATCTAGCGGGGGGTACTTCAGTGAGCAGTTCTTC	CSARSSGGYFSEQFF
TRBV6-1	TRBD1	few	TRBJ1-2	16	TGTGCCAGCAGTGAACAGACAGGGGCCGGACGGGGTGGCTACACCTTC	CASSEQTGAGRGGYTF
TRBV25-1	.	.	TRBJ2-5	13	TGTGCCAGCAGTGCGGCCGGGGGCGGGACCCAGTACTTC	CASSAAGGGTQYF
TRBV6-5	TRBD2	few	TRBJ2-1	18	TGTGCCAGCGGCGGGCTAGCGGGAGTGAGGGGGGCAGCAAATGAGCAGTTCTTC	CASGGLAGVRGAANEQFF
TRBV5-5	TRBD1	few	TRBJ2-7	14	TGTGCCAGCAGCGTGTGGACAGGGGTCTACGAGCAGTACTTC	CASSVWTGVYEQYF
TRBV20-1	.	.	TRBJ1-1	14	TGCAGTGCTAGTTTAACGGTCGCGGACACTGAAGCTTTCTTT	CSASLTVADTEAFF
TRBV29-1	.	few	TRBJ2-2	14	TGCAGCGTCCGATCGAGCCTGAACACCGGGGAGCTGTTTTTT	CSVRSSLNTGELFF
TRBV6-1	.	.	TRBJ2-7	15	TGTGCCAGCAGTGAAGAAGTGGGGAGCTCCTACGAGCAGTACTTC	CASSEEVGSSYEQYF
TRBV7-2	.	.	TRBJ2-5	15	TGTGCCAGCAGCTCCTTATCGCCCGGGCAAGAGACCCAGTACTTC	CASSSLSPGQETQYF
TRBV18	TRBD1	few	TRBJ1-4	14	TGTGCCAGCTCATCGGGACAGCAAAATGAAAAACTGTTTTTT	CASSSGQQNEKLFF
TRBV23-1	.	.	TRBJ2-1	9	TGCGCCTATCAGATCCGGACAGATTTC	CAYQIRTDF
TRBV12-3/TRBV12-4	.	.	TRBJ2-1	15	TGTGCCAGCAGTTTGGGGACTCCAAGATACAATGAGCAGTTCTTC	CASSLGTPRYNEQFF
TRBV7-2	.	few	TRBJ1-2	13	TGTGCCAGCAGCTTAGATGGGAATAATGGCTACACCTTC	CASSLDGNNGYTF
TRBV6-2/TRBV6-3	.	.	TRBJ1-5	14	TGTGCCAGCAGTTACTCGCAGGGGTTCCAGCCCCAGCATTTT	CASSYSQGFQPQHF
TRBV27	.	.	TRBJ1-6	15	TGTGCCAGCTACGACCCGAGCTCCTATAATTCACCCCTCCACTTT	CASYDPSSYNSPLHF
TRBV4-3	.	.	TRBJ2-4	16	TGCGCCAGCAGCAGTAGGTCGGGACAAGGCAAAAACATTCAGTACTTC	CASSSRSGQGKNIQYF